This T cell receptor beta chain is from a study of control samples from healthy donors and cancer patients. The data were produced by immunoSEQ multiplex PCR, yet TCRdb's version contains in-frame clones alone and is incomplete. The table has roughly 100,000 clones, over 85% seen once; the top ten hold 2.5% to 3.5%. This TCR came from a human donor in good health. The donor label of this sample is uncertain. Sequencing input: blood.

CDR3 in amino acids: CASRPPGGATNEKLFF. The CDR3 region has the DNA TGTGCCAGCAGACCACCCGGAGGCGCAACTAATGAAAAACTGTTTTTT. This chain joins TRBV7-9 and TRBJ1-4; D gene unclear. CDR3 length: 16 amino acids. CDR1 and CDR2 from the germline V gene are SEHNR and FQNEAQ (reference sequence). Deletions cut 6 bases from V and 0 bases from J, with 14 bases between. The variable domain in full, completed from reference TRBV7-9 and TRBJ1-4, reads DTGVSQNPRHKITKRGQNVTFRCDPISEHNRLYWYRQTLGQGPEFLTYFQNEAQLEKSRLLSDRFSAERPKGSFSTLEIQRTEQGDSAMYLCASRPPGGATNEKLFFGSGTQLSVL.